The 15 T cell receptor beta chains below come from one sample, sequenced in a study of T cells in localized non-small cell lung cancer. Only in-frame clones appear in the TCRdb table, and some are missing; sequencing was by immunoSEQ multiplex PCR. This sample has roughly 33,000 clones, with almost 90% found just once. Sequencing was performed on peripheral blood, taken before any cancer treatment. The receptors were gathered from a woman aged 40 to 75 with stage I lung adenocarcinoma.

The chain is built from TRBV7-3 and TRBJ2-3; no clear D gene. Germline CDR1 is SGHTA and CDR2 is FQGTGA. This CDR3 has 14 residues. V was cut by 5 bases and J by 0 bases, with 9 bases left in between. Written as DNA, the CDR3 is TGTGCCAGCAGCCCTTTGACTAGCACAGATACGCAGTATTTT. This sequence encodes CASSPLTSTDTQYF.

The V gene is TRBV6-5, the J gene TRBJ1-4; weak D call: TRBD1 (5 bases). The ends were cut back, 1 base at V and 4 bases at J, with 10 bases in the middle. The CDR3 is made up of 15 amino acids. Germline assignment: CDR1 MNHEY and CDR2 SVGAGI. CDR3 DNA sequence: TGTGCCAGCAGTTACTTGGACACATTTAATGAAAAACTGTTTTTT. Its translation: CASSYLDTFNEKLFF.

The chain couples TRBV19 to TRBJ2-3; D uncertain. V lost 5 bases and J 1 base, leaving 7 bases between the germline ends. CDR3 length equals 13 residues. In germline, CDR1 is LNHDA, CDR2 SQIVND (reference sequence). The CDR3 region is CASSLGRTDTQYF. CDR3 DNA sequence: TGTGCCAGTAGTTTAGGCCGCACAGATACGCAGTATTTT.

V gene TRBV27 combines with J gene TRBJ2-5, with D unclear. The CDR3 runs to 13 residues. V was pared by 3 bases and J by 0 bases, with 5 bases between. Per germline, CDR1 MNHEY and CDR2 SMNVEV (reference sequence). In nucleotides, the CDR3 is TGTGCCAGCAGTTTCGGTTACCAAGAGACCCAGTACTTC. Its translation is CASSFGYQETQYF.

The chain joins TRBV7-2 to TRBJ1-1, with TRBD1 matching 8 bases. The germline V gene encodes CDR1 SGHTA and CDR2 FQGNSA. The CDR3 has 14 residues. V was pared by 5 bases and J by 1 base, with 3 bases of the junction left unmatched. The CDR3 coding sequence is TGTGCCAGCAGCCCAACAGGGGGGAACACTGAAGCTTTCTTT. Translated, it gives CASSPTGGNTEAFF. Based on the CDR3 plus reference TRBV7-2 and TRBJ1-1, the full variable domain is GAGVSQSPSNKVTEKGKDVELRCDPISGHTALYWYRQSLGQGLEFLIYFQGNSAPDKSGLPSDRFSAERTGGSVSTLTIQRTQQEDSAVYLCASSPTGGNTEAFFGQGTRLTVV.

This chain joins TRBV2 and TRBJ2-4; 7 bases fit TRBD1. Per the germline V gene, CDR1 is SNHLY and CDR2 is FYNNEI. CDR3 size: 16 residues. V dropped 4 bases and J dropped 0; count of bases not matched to a gene: 6. The CDR3 DNA reads as TGTGCCAGCAGTGCCCCGGGACAGCTAGCCAAAAACATTCAGTACTTC. Encoded protein: CASSAPGQLAKNIQYF.

This chain links TRBV9 with TRBJ2-7, with 12 bases aligning to TRBD2. CDR1 and CDR2 (germline): SGDLS, YYNGEE. Losses at the gene ends were 4 bases for V and 0 bases for J; bases not matched to a gene: 2. The CDR3 sequence is 15 residues long. CDR3 DNA sequence: TGTGCCAGCAGCCCTAGCGGGGGGGACTCCTACGAGCAGTACTTC. Translated: CASSPSGGDSYEQYF.

The rearrangement links TRBV18 to TRBJ1-4, with D tentatively TRBD1 (5 bases). This CDR3 comprises 15 residues. Per germline, CDR1 KGHSH and CDR2 LQKENI. V lost 2 bases and J lost 0, with 7 bases in between. CDR3 coding DNA: TGTGCCAGCTCACCAAGGGGTACAACTAATGAAAAACTGTTTTTT. Translated, it gives CASSPRGTTNEKLFF.

This chain uses TRBV5-6 with TRBJ1-2, with TRBD1 identical over 7 bases. The CDR3 runs to 14 residues. After removal of 2 bases from V and 6 bases from J, the junction contained 7 bases not matched to a gene. From germline, CDR1 is SGHDT and CDR2 YYEEEE. CDR3 amino acids: CASSFLDRAHGYTF. The CDR3 DNA follows: TGTGCCAGCAGCTTCTTAGACAGGGCCCATGGCTACACCTTC.

This chain connects TRBV7-2 to TRBJ2-7; 10 bases map to TRBD2. The CDR3 runs 13 residues. Germline CDR1 reads SGHTA; CDR2 reads FQGNSA. V shed 4 bases, J shed 6 bases, and the junction held 3 bases outside the gene matches. CDR3: CASSSLAGGEQYF. Written as DNA, the CDR3 is TGTGCCAGCAGCTCCTTAGCGGGGGGCGAGCAGTACTTC.

V is TRBV6-1 and J is TRBJ1-5; no clear D. This CDR3 has 15 residues. The germline CDR1 and CDR2 sequences are MNHNS and SASEGT. V dropped 3 bases and J dropped 0 bases, with 9 bases sitting between them. The DNA for the CDR3 is TGTGCCAGCAGTGACAGGATTAATAGCAATCAGCCCCAGCATTTT. This sequence encodes CASSDRINSNQPQHF.

The chain links TRBV11-2 to TRBJ1-5; D is possibly TRBD1 (6 bases). CDR3 size: 14 residues. Looked up from germline, CDR1 is SGHAT and CDR2 is FQNNGV. V was pared by 6 bases and J by 4 bases, with 13 bases between. Here the CDR3 DNA reads TGTGCCAGCAGTCGCGGACAGACTAATCAGCCCCAGCATTTT. It encodes CASSRGQTNQPQHF.

The chain employs TRBV5-1 and TRBJ2-2; a possible D gene is TRBD1 (5 bases). The germline gives CDR1 SGHRS, CDR2 YFSETQ. The CDR3 sequence is 15 residues long. Trimming took off 7 bases at V and 3 bases at J, with 16 bases between the two ends. CDR3 sequence: CASGTGQGDTGELFF. The CDR3 DNA follows: TGCGCCAGCGGAACCGGGCAGGGCGACACCGGGGAGCTGTTTTTT. Full variable domain (rest looked up from reference TRBV5-1 and TRBJ2-2): KAGVTQTPRYLIKTRGQQVTLSCSPISGHRSVSWYQQTPGQGLQFLFEYFSETQRNKGNFPGRFSGRQFSNSRSEMNVSTLELGDSALYLCASGTGQGDTGELFFGEGSRLTVL.

This chain joins TRBV9 and TRBJ1-4; perhaps TRBD1 as D (5 bases). Germline V lookup: CDR1 SGDLS, CDR2 YYNGEE. CDR3 size: 18 residues. The ends were cut back, 3 bases at V and 0 bases at J, with 18 bases in the middle. CDR3 sequence: CASSASPTDSSTNEKLFF. CDR3 DNA sequence: TGTGCCAGCAGCGCAAGCCCAACTGACAGTTCAACTAATGAAAAACTGTTTTTT.

The chain links TRBV7-3 to TRBJ2-3; TRBD2 matches at 7 bases. Germline V gene sequence: CDR1 SGHTA, CDR2 FQGTGA. CDR3 length equals 16 residues. V dropped 5 bases and J dropped 3; count of bases not matched to a gene: 11. As DNA, the CDR3 is TGTGCCAGCAGCCGAGGGGAGGGACTACATACAGATACGCAGTATTTT. This sequence encodes CASSRGEGLHTDTQYF.